The clone carrying this TCR beta chain was recorded a few times. Its antigen is unknown. By 5'RACE template switching, TCR cDNA was produced, with a universal primer site and UMIs added in the process. One entry per CDR3 protein, called by TCRdb with MiXCR from the 5' RACE reads. The sample contains 240,000 or so distinct CDR3 sequences, less than 9% of which appear only once. This sample is part of a study of T cells after yellow fever vaccination. Study-wide findings and caveats: On re-exposure, the response was weaker but peaked faster, at day 5 versus 15. Sorted repertoires could include abundant contaminating clonotypes from bulk cells.

Germline V gives CDR1 MNHEY, CDR2 SMNVEV (reference sequence). Trimming stripped 0 bases from V and 2 bases from J, with 7 bases between. CDR3 length equals 15 residues. This rearrangement joins TRBV27 to TRBJ1-4; a possible D gene is TRBD1 (5 bases). This sequence was found in a man aged 30 to 39 who received the YFV17D yellow fever vaccine. The sample in question was CD4+ T cells sorted from PBMCs, obtained 15 days after the yellow fever booster vaccination. The CDR3 is CASSLSYRTNEKLFF. The CDR3 DNA is TGTGCCAGCAGTTTATCGTACAGGACTAATGAAAAACTGTTTTTT. Together with reference TRBV27 and TRBJ1-4, the CDR3 gives the full variable domain: EAQVTQNPRYLITVTGKKLTVTCSQNMNHEYMSWYRQDPGLGLRQIYYSMNVEVTDKGDVPEGYKVSRKEKRNFPLILESPSPNQTSLYFCASSLSYRTNEKLFFGSGTQLSVL.